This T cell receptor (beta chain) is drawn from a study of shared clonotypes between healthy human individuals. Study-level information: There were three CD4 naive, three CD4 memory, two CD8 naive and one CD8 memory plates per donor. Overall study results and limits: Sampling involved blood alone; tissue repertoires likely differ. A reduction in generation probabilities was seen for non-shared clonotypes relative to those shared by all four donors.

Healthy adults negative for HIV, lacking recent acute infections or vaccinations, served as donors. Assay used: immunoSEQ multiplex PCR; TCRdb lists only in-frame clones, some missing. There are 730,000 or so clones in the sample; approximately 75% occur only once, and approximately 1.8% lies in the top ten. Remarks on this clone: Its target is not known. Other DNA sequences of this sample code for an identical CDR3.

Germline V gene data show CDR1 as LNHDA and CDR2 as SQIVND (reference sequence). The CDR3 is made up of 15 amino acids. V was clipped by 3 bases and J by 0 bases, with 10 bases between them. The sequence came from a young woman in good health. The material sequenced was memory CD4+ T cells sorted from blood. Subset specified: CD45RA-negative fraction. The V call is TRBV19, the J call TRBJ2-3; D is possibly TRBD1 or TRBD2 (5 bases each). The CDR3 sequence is CASSIGTASTDTQYF. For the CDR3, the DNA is TGTGCCAGTAGTATCGGGACGGCTAGCACAGATACGCAGTATTTT.